This record looks at one T cell receptor (beta chain) sequence and its context. This sample stems from a study of identical twins' blood T cells. The CDR3 spans 17 residues. V lost 4 bases to trimming and J lost 0 bases; unmatched junction nucleotides: 3. Germline lookup yields CDR1 LGHDT and CDR2 YNNKEL (reference sequence). Libraries were made from RNA as TCR cDNA, using a modified protocol. TCRdb reprocessed the 5' RACE reads with MiXCR, giving one entry per CDR3 protein. The repertoire consists of about 370,000 distinct CDR3 sequences, with approximately 30% occurring once and the leading ten covering about 6%.

Source material: PBMCs. The clonotype comes from a woman aged 18-49 years in good health. The chain links TRBV3-1 to TRBJ1-6; 10 bases line up with TRBD1. CDR3 sequence reads: CASSLGQGTSYNSPLHF. DNA for the CDR3: TGTGCCAGCAGCCTGGGACAGGGGACCTCCTATAATTCACCCCTCCACTTT. Looking up the rest from reference TRBV3-1 and TRBJ1-6 gives the full variable domain: DTAVSQTPKYLVTQMGNDKSIKCEQNLGHDTMYWYKQDSKKFLKIMFSYNNKELIINETVPNRFSPKSPDKAHLNLHINSLELGDSAVYFCASSLGQGTSYNSPLHFGNGTRLTVT.